The sequence of this T cell receptor (beta chain) was determined in a study of blood T cell repertoires in COVID-19. Looking at the study overall: Nucleic acid was either cDNA or gDNA, and it came from T cells, B-cell-depleted T cells, or PBMCs.

Recruited during active infection, patients (from Seattle) were subsequently followed longitudinally. In the authors' methods: Reference gene primer amplification gave nucleated cell count estimates. Some clones are missing from TCRdb's copy, which holds only in-frame ones; the method was immunoSEQ multiplex PCR. The V and J calls and clone size were taken over from that table, and D and trimming were inferred from the DNA. The data show roughly 240,000 clones, 70% to 90% seen once. Sequences were obtained from peripheral blood. This TCR derives from a man aged 50-60 years with COVID-19, enrolled during active disease.

The CDR3 region is CASSLTSLAKNIQYF. CDR3 DNA: TGTGCCAGCAGTCTGACTTCTCTAGCCAAAAACATTCAGTACTTC. The chain has TRBV28 and TRBJ2-4; D gene uncertain. Germline CDR1 and CDR2: MDHEN and SYDVKM. V gave up 5 bases and J gave up 0 bases, with 11 bases separating them. This CDR3 has 15 residues.